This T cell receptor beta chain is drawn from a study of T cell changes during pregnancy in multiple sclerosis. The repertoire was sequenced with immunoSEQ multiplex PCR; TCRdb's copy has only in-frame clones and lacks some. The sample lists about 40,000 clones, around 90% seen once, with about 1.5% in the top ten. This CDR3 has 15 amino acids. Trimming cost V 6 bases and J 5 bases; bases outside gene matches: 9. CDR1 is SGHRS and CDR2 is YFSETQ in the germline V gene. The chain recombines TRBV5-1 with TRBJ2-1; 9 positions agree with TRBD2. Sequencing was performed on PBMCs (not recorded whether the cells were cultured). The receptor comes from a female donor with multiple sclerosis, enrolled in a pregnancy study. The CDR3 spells CASTLSGSSDNEQFF. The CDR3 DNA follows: TGCGCCAGCACCCTTAGCGGGAGTTCGGACAATGAGCAGTTCTTC.